Each of the 18 T cell receptor beta chains below was sequenced from the same sample in a study of quantifying T cell responses using KT2 cells (dated by TCRdb to 2017 to 2019). About the investigation overall: RNA was DNase-treated and reverse transcribed with TCR alpha and beta constant-region primers, mostly using SuperScript III.

Preparation of the library involved UMI-ligation and nested PCR. Sequencer: Illumina MiSeq. Using T4 RNA ligase 1, a single-stranded oligonucleotide bearing the Illumina SP2 sequence plus a UMI was ligated onto the 3' end of the cDNA. PCR1 used three to five cycles (98 degrees C 15 s, 69 degrees C 30 s, 72 degrees C 40 s), and the beta primer was an equimolar mix of RC1.1 and RC1.2 that covered TRBC1 and TRBC2. TCRdb ran its own pipeline on the public reads, namely fastp trimming at Q25 and MiXCR clone calling, and kept in-frame beta chains. All rows with the same CDR3 protein become a single entry with the most common DNA and genes. Here the sample has approximately 50,000 distinct CDR3 sequences; 11% occur a single time. In total, the top ten clones hold about 10% of the sample. Sequencing used PBMCs spiked with cells of the T cell clone KT2. Receptors were obtained from a human donor.

The chain carries TRBV6-1 and TRBJ1-2; 7 nucleotides line up with TRBD1. The CDR3 sequence is 15 residues long. Germline-derived CDR1 and CDR2 are MNHNS and SASEGT. V lost 1 base to trimming and J lost 8 bases; unmatched junction nucleotides: 10. The CDR3: CASSEEGARWRGYTF. The DNA of the CDR3 is TGTGCCAGCAGTGAAGAGGGGGCAAGGTGGAGAGGCTACACCTTC.

This clonotype was seen a few times. The V and J genes are TRBV3-1 and TRBJ2-2, with D uncertain. The CDR3 runs to 14 residues. Trimming pared 1 base from V and 2 bases from J, leaving 5 bases between. Germline CDR1 reads LGHDT; CDR2 reads YNNKEL (reference sequence). This CDR3 is CASSQVLNTGELFF. The DNA for the CDR3 is TGTGCCAGCAGCCAAGTTCTCAACACCGGGGAGCTGTTTTTT.

This clonotype was observed many times. V gene TRBV12-3 or TRBV12-4 combines with J gene TRBJ2-5; D is undetermined. Trimming pared 7 bases from V and 5 bases from J, leaving 23 bases between. This CDR3 spans 16 amino acids. The CDR3 sequence is CASNPTRSDLPETQYF. The CDR3 coding sequence is TGTGCCAGCAACCCCACCAGGTCCGACCTCCCCGAGACCCAGTACTTC.

This clonotype showed up many times. The chain couples TRBV6-6 to TRBJ2-3; 10 nucleotides align to TRBD1. Germline trimming cut 5 bases from V and 5 bases from J; bases unmatched to any gene: 10. CDR1 is MNHNY, CDR2 SVGAGI, per germline (reference sequence). The CDR3 totals 16 residues. This CDR3 reads CASSGTDRGVGDTQYF. CDR3 coding DNA: TGTGCCAGCAGTGGTACGGACAGGGGGGTAGGAGATACGCAGTATTTT.

In its sample, this clonotype was seen a few times. The chain carries TRBV2 and TRBJ1-1; the D gene is possibly TRBD1 (5 bases). Germline V gene sequence: CDR1 SNHLY, CDR2 FYNNEI. The CDR3 is 13 amino acids. The V end was cut by 4 bases, the J end by 3 bases, with 9 bases between. This CDR3 reads CASSGQSYTEAFF. The CDR3 region has the DNA TGTGCCAGCAGTGGACAGAGTTACACTGAAGCTTTCTTT. The entire variable domain, with the rest obtained from reference TRBV2 and TRBJ1-1, is as follows: EPEVTQTPSHQVTQMGQEVILRCVPISNHLYFYWYRQILGQKVEFLVSFYNNEISEKSEIFDDQFSVERPDGSNFTLKIRSTKLEDSAMYFCASSGQSYTEAFFGQGTRLTVV.

V and J are TRBV12-3 or TRBV12-4 and TRBJ1-1; no definite D call. Trimming cost V 7 bases and J 8 bases, with 11 bases left between them. This CDR3 region has 11 residues. CDR3 in DNA: TGTGCCAGCACCAACCTCGGGGAAGCTTTCTTT. It translates to CASTNLGEAFF.

The chain couples TRBV20-1 to TRBJ2-5; D gene unclear. Germline V gene data show CDR1 as DFQATT and CDR2 as SNEGSKA (reference sequence). The V end lost 5 bases, the J end lost 4 bases, and 17 bases lay between the germline ends. The CDR3 length is 14 residues. CDR3: CSAPIGGWGETQYF. The DNA for the CDR3 is TGCAGTGCTCCCATCGGCGGATGGGGAGAGACCCAGTACTTC.

The J gene is TRBJ2-3, the V gene TRBV9, with D possibly being TRBD1 (5 bases). The germline V gene encodes CDR1 SGDLS and CDR2 YYNGEE. This CDR3 has 15 residues. Trimming took off 0 bases at V and 4 bases at J, with 12 bases between the two ends. As DNA, the CDR3 is TGTGCCAGCAGCGTAGAGTATGGGGCTCCAGATACGCAGTATTTT. Translated: CASSVEYGAPDTQYF.

In this sample, this clonotype turned up a few times. The rearrangement uses TRBV5-1 and TRBJ2-3; the D is unclear. Deletions cut 4 bases from V and 0 bases from J, with 12 bases between. Germline-derived CDR1 and CDR2 are SGHRS and YFSETQ. The CDR3 length is 15 residues. This chain's CDR3 is CASSQLVESTDTQYF. In DNA form, the CDR3 reads TGCGCCAGCAGCCAGCTAGTGGAGAGCACAGATACGCAGTATTTT.

The chain has TRBV7-9 and TRBJ2-7; 8 bases align to TRBD2. Germline trimming cut 5 bases from V and 2 bases from J; bases unmatched to any gene: 2. Per germline, CDR1 SEHNR and CDR2 FQNEAQ (reference sequence). This CDR3 region has 13 residues. CDR3 sequence reads: CASSPGGAYEQYF. Written as DNA, the CDR3 is TGTGCCAGCAGCCCGGGGGGGGCCTACGAGCAGTACTTC.

This clonotype was counted only a few times. The chain links TRBV11-1 to TRBJ2-3; 7 bases match TRBD2. V lost 3 bases and J lost 2; bases outside the gene matches: 8. The CDR3 extends over 16 amino acids. Germline CDR1 and CDR2: SGHAT and FQDESV (reference sequence). The CDR3 sequence is CASSFGGSTHTDTQYF. CDR3 DNA: TGTGCCAGCAGCTTCGGGGGGTCGACACACACAGATACGCAGTATTTT.

The gene calls are TRBV7-2 and TRBJ1-2; tentatively, D is TRBD1 (6 bases). Germline CDR1 SGHTA, CDR2 FQGNSA. The CDR3 covers 14 residues. V dropped 1 base and J dropped 0 bases, with 6 bases sitting between them. DNA of the CDR3: TGTGCCAGCAGCTTAGGGGGGCCTAACTATGGCTACACCTTC. It translates to CASSLGGPNYGYTF.

This clonotype came up many times. The V gene is TRBV7-9, the J gene TRBJ1-1; D remains unclear. This CDR3 comprises 14 residues. Germline V gives CDR1 SEHNR, CDR2 FQNEAQ (reference sequence). Trimming took 1 base from V and 1 from J, leaving 7 bases between them. The CDR3 spells CASSLVESNTEAFF. The CDR3 nucleotides read TGTGCCAGCAGCTTAGTCGAATCGAACACTGAAGCTTTCTTT.

The V gene is TRBV12-3 or TRBV12-4, the J gene TRBJ2-3; D gene uncertain. The CDR3 runs to 14 residues. Trimming removed 3 bases from V and 7 bases from J, with 14 bases in between. This chain's CDR3 is CASSLVGWANTQYF. CDR3 DNA: TGTGCCAGCAGTTTGGTCGGTTGGGCTAATACGCAGTATTTT.

The chain links TRBV6-2 or TRBV6-3 to TRBJ2-1; D remains ambiguous. V shed 6 bases and J shed 3 bases, with 6 bases lying between them. Germline V gene lookup returns CDR1 MNHEY and CDR2 SVGEGT. CDR3 length equals 12 residues. The CDR3 sequence: CASRGFYNEQFF. CDR3 DNA: TGTGCCAGCAGGGGTTTCTACAATGAGCAGTTCTTC.

The DNA of the CDR3 is TGTGCCAGCAGTTTAGGGTTGACTGAAGCTTTCTTT. Its translation: CASSLGLTEAFF. The J gene is TRBJ1-1, the V gene TRBV6-2 or TRBV6-3; D remains unclear. The germline V and J ends were trimmed by 4 bases and 5 bases, with 8 bases remaining between them. The CDR3 loop spans 12 amino acids. CDR1 is MNHEY, CDR2 SVGEGT, per germline.

This clonotype appeared many times. V is TRBV29-1 and J is TRBJ2-3; TRBD2 agrees at 8 bases. J was trimmed by 2 bases and V by 7 bases; bases with no gene match: 8. The length of the CDR3 is 14 residues. Germline V gene sequence: CDR1 SQVTM, CDR2 ANQGSEA. The CDR3 DNA reads as TGCAGCGGCGCCAGAGCGGGAGCCACAGATACGCAGTATTTT. It codes for CSGARAGATDTQYF.

This chain connects TRBV11-3 to TRBJ2-1, with TRBD2 identical over 14 bases. Germline assignment: CDR1 SGHNT and CDR2 YENEEA. The CDR3 contains 16 residues. Trimming cost V 0 bases and J 10 bases; bases outside gene matches: 5. Written as DNA, the CDR3 is TGTGCCAGCAGCTTAGAGGGACTAGCGGGAGAGGACGAGCAGTTCTTC. As protein: CASSLEGLAGEDEQFF.